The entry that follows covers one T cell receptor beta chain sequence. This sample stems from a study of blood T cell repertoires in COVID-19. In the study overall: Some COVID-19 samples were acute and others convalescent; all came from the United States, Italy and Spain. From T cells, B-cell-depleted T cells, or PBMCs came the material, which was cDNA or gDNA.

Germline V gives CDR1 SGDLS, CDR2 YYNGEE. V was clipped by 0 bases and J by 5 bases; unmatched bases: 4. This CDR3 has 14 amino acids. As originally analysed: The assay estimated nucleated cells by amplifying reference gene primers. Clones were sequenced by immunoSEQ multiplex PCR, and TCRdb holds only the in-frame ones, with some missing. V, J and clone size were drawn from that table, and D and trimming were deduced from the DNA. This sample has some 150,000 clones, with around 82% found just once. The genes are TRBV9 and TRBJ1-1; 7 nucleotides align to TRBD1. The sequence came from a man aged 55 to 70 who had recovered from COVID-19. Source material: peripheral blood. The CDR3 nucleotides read TGTGCCAGCAGCGTAGAGGGACAGAGGACTGAAGCTTTCTTT. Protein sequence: CASSVEGQRTEAFF.